The 19 T cell receptor beta chains below all came from one sample that was sequenced in a study of radiation and T cells in renal cell carcinoma. The assay was immunoSEQ multiplex PCR, and TCRdb's table has in-frame clones only and misses some. Of approximately 29,000 clones in the sample, more than 65% were seen once. Time point reported: blood 4 weeks post-SBRT, at nephrectomy. Described treatment: 15 Gy SBRT to primary tumor, nephrectomy 4 weeks later. The sample consisted of blood, taken from a patient whose treatment included radiotherapy and nephrectomy. The receptor source for this set is a man aged 55 to 70 with renal cell carcinoma.

This clone is large. The V and J genes are TRBV2 and TRBJ2-7; 7 nucleotides line up with TRBD1. Germline lookup yields CDR1 SNHLY and CDR2 FYNNEI. The CDR3 extends over 17 amino acids. J lost 2 bases, V lost 2 bases, and 12 bases had no gene match. This chain's CDR3 is CASSETTPTGLTYEQYF. The CDR3 DNA sequence: TGTGCCAGCAGTGAAACAACCCCGACAGGGCTTACCTACGAGCAGTACTTC. Full variable domain (outside the CDR3, taken from reference TRBV2 and TRBJ2-7): EPEVTQTPSHQVTQMGQEVILRCVPISNHLYFYWYRQILGQKVEFLVSFYNNEISEKSEIFDDQFSVERPDGSNFTLKIRSTKLEDSAMYFCASSETTPTGLTYEQYFGPGTRLTVT.

This clone occurred a few times. CDR3 nucleotides: TGCGCCAGCAGCCAAGAGTGGCTCATACGCAATCAGCCCCAGCATTTT. Translated, it gives CASSQEWLIRNQPQHF. V and J are TRBV4-3 and TRBJ1-5; D gene uncertain. Per the germline V gene, CDR1 is LGHNA and CDR2 is YSLEER. This CDR3 is 16 amino acids long. Trimming removed 0 bases from V and 2 bases from J, with 11 bases in between.

J is TRBJ2-7 and V is TRBV30, with D perhaps given as TRBD1 or TRBD2 (6 bases each). The CDR3 loop spans 12 amino acids. Trimming took off 7 bases at V and 4 bases at J, with 14 bases between the two ends. Looked up from germline, CDR1 is GTSNPN and CDR2 is SVGIG (reference sequence). Written as DNA, the CDR3 is TGTGCCTCGAACACAGGGAGGTACGAGCAGTACTTC. The encoded protein is CASNTGRYEQYF. Full variable domain (missing parts from reference TRBV30 and TRBJ2-7): SQTIHQWPATLVQPVGSPLSLECTVEGTSNPNLYWYRQAAGRGLQLLFYSVGIGQISSEVPQNLSASRPQDRQFILSSKKLLLSDSGFYLCASNTGRYEQYFGPGTRLTVT.

The V gene is TRBV4-2, the J gene TRBJ1-2; the D is unclear. CDR3 length: 17 residues. From germline, CDR1 is LGHNA and CDR2 YNFKEQ. Deletions cut 0 bases from V and 2 bases from J, with 16 bases between. The CDR3 region is CASSQELPGDANYGYTF. The DNA of the CDR3 is TGTGCCAGCAGCCAAGAGTTACCCGGGGATGCCAACTATGGCTACACCTTC.

V and J are TRBV5-1 and TRBJ1-6; 8 bases fit TRBD1. V gave up 6 bases and J gave up 8 bases; unmatched junction bases: 7. CDR3 length: 14 amino acids. Germline CDR1 reads SGHRS; CDR2 reads YFSETQ. CDR3 sequence reads: CASKTGQGDSPLHF. The DNA of the CDR3 is TGCGCCAGCAAGACTGGACAGGGTGATTCACCCCTCCACTTT.

V gene TRBV30 combines with J gene TRBJ1-4; possibly TRBD1 for D (5 bases). The germline gives CDR1 GTSNPN, CDR2 SVGIG (reference sequence). Trimming stripped 3 bases from V and 4 bases from J, with 12 bases between. This CDR3 contains 14 residues. CDR3 amino acids: CAWRRAGFNEKLFF. Here the CDR3 DNA reads TGTGCCTGGAGACGGGCAGGGTTTAATGAAAAACTGTTTTTT.

The CDR3 sequence is CASSLAPQGATEAFF. Written as DNA, the CDR3 is TGTGCCAGCAGCTTAGCCCCACAGGGGGCCACTGAAGCTTTCTTT. The chain couples TRBV7-6 to TRBJ1-1; 9 bases agree with TRBD1. The V gene end was trimmed by 0 bases and the J gene end by 4 bases; junction bases not matched to a gene: 3. CDR1 and CDR2 (germline): SGHVS, FNYEAQ. The CDR3 is 15 amino acids.

This clone was recorded only once. The rearrangement uses TRBV10-3 and TRBJ2-4; 8 bases align to TRBD1. Germline V gene sequence: CDR1 ENHRY, CDR2 SYGVKD. CDR3 length: 16 amino acids. J lost 0 bases, V lost 2 bases, and 3 bases had no gene match. CDR3 sequence: CAISEGDRIAKNIQYF. Written as DNA, the CDR3 is TGTGCCATCAGTGAGGGGGACAGGATAGCCAAAAACATTCAGTACTTC.

This chain joins TRBV6-5 and TRBJ1-1; weak D call: TRBD1 (5 bases). Trimming cost V 7 bases and J 0 bases, with 15 bases left between them. The CDR3 is made up of 15 amino acids. The germline V gene encodes CDR1 MNHEY and CDR2 SVGAGI. CDR3 region: CASIPAAGLNTEAFF. CDR3 DNA sequence: TGTGCCAGCATCCCCGCAGCGGGGCTGAACACTGAAGCTTTCTTT.

In this sample, this clone turned up once. The chain joins TRBV6-5 to TRBJ2-7; D gene unclear. The V gene's germline CDR1 is MNHEY and CDR2 SVGAGI. The CDR3 sequence is 14 residues long. V was shortened by 6 bases and J by 0 bases, with 12 bases between the two germline ends. The CDR3 here is CASSRRLASYEQYF. CDR3 nucleotides: TGTGCCAGCAGCCGCAGGTTGGCCTCCTACGAGCAGTACTTC.

The chain has TRBV7-3 and TRBJ2-1; D not resolved. The CDR3 totals 13 residues. The germline CDR1 and CDR2 sequences are SGHTA and FQGTGA. V lost 3 bases, J lost 6 bases, and 9 bases lay in between. The CDR3 region has the DNA TGTGCCAGCAGCTTCTCAAACGCCAATGAGCAGTTCTTC. Amino acids: CASSFSNANEQFF.

The CDR3 region has the DNA TGTGCCAGTAGTATAGGTCCGGGCACAGATACGCAGTATTTT. Translated, it gives CASSIGPGTDTQYF. The chain has TRBV19 and TRBJ2-3; no reliable D call. Germline loops: CDR1 LNHDA, CDR2 SQIVND (reference sequence). Trimming stripped 1 base from V and 1 base from J, with 6 bases between. The CDR3 contains 14 residues.

The J gene is TRBJ2-1, the V gene TRBV6-4, with 7 bases identical to TRBD1. Germline CDR1 and CDR2: MRHNA and SNTAGT. This CDR3 is built from 15 residues. V shed 4 bases, J shed 6 bases, and the junction held 9 bases outside the gene matches. CDR3 sequence: CASSAQTGMGNEQFF. The CDR3 DNA is TGTGCCAGCAGTGCCCAGACAGGGATGGGCAATGAGCAGTTCTTC.

V and J are TRBV7-8 and TRBJ2-2; 8 bases agree with TRBD2. J lost 9 bases, V lost 5 bases, and 5 bases had no gene match. This CDR3 region has 13 residues. Germline assignment: CDR1 SGHVS and CDR2 FQNEAQ. The CDR3 is CASSLTSARELFF. DNA of the CDR3: TGTGCCAGCAGCCTGACTAGCGCAAGGGAGCTGTTTTTT.

The rearrangement joins TRBV4-2 to TRBJ1-4; D is possibly TRBD1 (5 bases). Germline V gene data show CDR1 as LGHNA and CDR2 as YNFKEQ. CDR3 length: 19 amino acids. Trimming pared 0 bases from V and 0 bases from J, leaving 17 bases between. The CDR3 region has the DNA TGTGCCAGCAGCCAAGATTTTACCCCGGGACTGCCAACTAATGAAAAACTGTTTTTT. Translation gives CASSQDFTPGLPTNEKLFF.

As DNA, the CDR3 is TGTGCCAGCAGTTCGCCCCCCCAGATTACGGATACGCAGTATTTT. Translation gives CASSSPPQITDTQYF. This chain uses TRBV28 with TRBJ2-3; D uncertain. Between the trimmed V and J ends, which lost 4 bases and 6 bases, there was a span of 17 bases. The germline CDR1 and CDR2 sequences are MDHEN and SYDVKM. The CDR3 has 15 amino acids.

V usage is TRBV27 and J usage is TRBJ2-1; maybe TRBD1 (5 bases). Trimming cost V 0 bases and J 6 bases, with 12 bases left between them. This CDR3 spans 15 amino acids. CDR1 and CDR2 from the germline V gene are MNHEY and SMNVEV (reference sequence). Written as DNA, the CDR3 is TGTGCCAGCAGTTTATCGGTAGGGGCCGGCAATGAGCAGTTCTTC. The encoded protein is CASSLSVGAGNEQFF.

The chain uses TRBV18 and TRBJ1-2, with D possibly matching TRBD1 (6 bases). This CDR3 spans 15 amino acids. Between the trimmed V and J ends, which lost 4 bases and 8 bases, there was a span of 20 bases. The germline V gene has CDR1 KGHSH and CDR2 LQKENI. The CDR3 bases are TGTGCCAGCTCACAGTCAGACGGCAGGGGAGAGGGCTACACCTTC. Translating it yields CASSQSDGRGEGYTF.

This clone was detected once. The chain employs TRBV6-5 and TRBJ1-1; D is unclear. Trimming removed 2 bases at V and 1 base at J, with 8 bases between. The CDR3 consists of 14 residues. Germline V gives CDR1 MNHEY, CDR2 SVGAGI. The CDR3 nucleotides read TGTGCCAGCAGTTACAGGCGGCCGAACACTGAAGCTTTCTTT. This sequence encodes CASSYRRPNTEAFF.